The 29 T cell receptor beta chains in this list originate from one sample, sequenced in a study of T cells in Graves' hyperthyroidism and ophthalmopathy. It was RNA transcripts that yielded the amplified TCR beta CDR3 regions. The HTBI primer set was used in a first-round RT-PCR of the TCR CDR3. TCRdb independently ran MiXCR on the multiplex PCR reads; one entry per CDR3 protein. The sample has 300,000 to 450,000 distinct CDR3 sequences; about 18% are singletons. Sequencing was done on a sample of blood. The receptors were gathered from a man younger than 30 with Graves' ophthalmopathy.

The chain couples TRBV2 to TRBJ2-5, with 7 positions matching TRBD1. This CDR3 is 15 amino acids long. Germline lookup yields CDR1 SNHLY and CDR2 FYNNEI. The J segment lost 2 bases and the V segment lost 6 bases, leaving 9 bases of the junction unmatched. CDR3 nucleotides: TGTGCCAGCAGCGCCCACCGGGACAGACAAGAGACCCAGTACTTC. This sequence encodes CASSAHRDRQETQYF.

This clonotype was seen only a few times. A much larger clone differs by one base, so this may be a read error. The CDR3 loop reads CAGSESGYEQYF. CDR3 bases: TGTGCCGGCAGTGAATCCGGATACGAGCAGTACTTC. The chain carries TRBV6-1 and TRBJ2-7, with D uncertain. This CDR3 is 12 amino acids long. Germline V gives CDR1 MNHNS, CDR2 SASEGT.

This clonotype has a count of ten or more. The CDR3, as DNA: TGTGCCAGCAGTTATCAGAGGGCCTCTGAAGCTTTCTTT. Translation gives CASSYQRASEAFF. The chain is built from TRBV6-1 and TRBJ1-1; D gene unclear. Trimming pared 5 bases from V and 6 bases from J, leaving 13 bases between. The germline V gene has CDR1 MNHNS and CDR2 SASEGT. The CDR3 is 13 residues long.

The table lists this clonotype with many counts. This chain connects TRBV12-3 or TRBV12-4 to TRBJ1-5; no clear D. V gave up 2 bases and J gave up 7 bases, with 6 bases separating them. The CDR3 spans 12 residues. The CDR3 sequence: CASSLLEQPQHF. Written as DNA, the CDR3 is TGTGCCAGCAGTTTACTGGAGCAGCCCCAGCATTTT.

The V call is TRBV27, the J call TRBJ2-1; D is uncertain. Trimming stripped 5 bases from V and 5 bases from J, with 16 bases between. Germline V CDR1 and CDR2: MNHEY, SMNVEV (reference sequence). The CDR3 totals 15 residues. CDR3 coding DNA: TGTGCCAGCAGTCCCACCGGAGTTAGAGACAATGAGCAGTTCTTC. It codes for CASSPTGVRDNEQFF.

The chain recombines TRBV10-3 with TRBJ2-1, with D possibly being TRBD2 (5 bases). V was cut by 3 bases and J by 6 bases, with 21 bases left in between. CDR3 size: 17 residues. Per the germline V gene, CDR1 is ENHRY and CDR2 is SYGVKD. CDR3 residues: CAISDPAAVEAGNEQFF. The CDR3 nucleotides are TGTGCCATCAGTGACCCCGCCGCGGTTGAGGCGGGCAATGAGCAGTTCTTC.

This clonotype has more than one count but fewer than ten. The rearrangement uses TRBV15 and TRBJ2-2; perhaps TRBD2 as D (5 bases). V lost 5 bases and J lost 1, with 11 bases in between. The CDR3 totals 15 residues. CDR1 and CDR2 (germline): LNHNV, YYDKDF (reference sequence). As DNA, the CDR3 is TGTGCCACCAGCCCCCCTAGCTGGAACACCGGGGAGCTGTTTTTT. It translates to CATSPPSWNTGELFF.

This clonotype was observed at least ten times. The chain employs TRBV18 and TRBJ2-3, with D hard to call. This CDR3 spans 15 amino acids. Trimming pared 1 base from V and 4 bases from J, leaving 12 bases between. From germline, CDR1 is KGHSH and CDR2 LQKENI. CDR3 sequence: CASSPLGAASDTQYF. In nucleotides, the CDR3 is TGTGCCAGCTCACCACTCGGTGCAGCTTCAGATACGCAGTATTTT.

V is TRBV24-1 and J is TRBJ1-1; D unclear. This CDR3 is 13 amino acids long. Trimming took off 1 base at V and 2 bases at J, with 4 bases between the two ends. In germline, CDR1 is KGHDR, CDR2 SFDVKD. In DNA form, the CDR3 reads TGTGCCACCAGTGATTTAGGCAACACTGAAGCTTTCTTT. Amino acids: CATSDLGNTEAFF.

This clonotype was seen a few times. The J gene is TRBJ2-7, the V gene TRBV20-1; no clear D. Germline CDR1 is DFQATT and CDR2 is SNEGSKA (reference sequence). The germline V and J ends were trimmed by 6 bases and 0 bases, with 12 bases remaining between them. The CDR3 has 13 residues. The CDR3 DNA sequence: TGCAGTGCCCTAGGGCCAGGCTCCTACGAGCAGTACTTC. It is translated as CSALGPGSYEQYF.

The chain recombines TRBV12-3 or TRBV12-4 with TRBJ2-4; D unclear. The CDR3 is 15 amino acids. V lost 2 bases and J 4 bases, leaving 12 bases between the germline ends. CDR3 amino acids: CASSLPPGLKNIQYF. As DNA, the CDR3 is TGTGCCAGCAGTTTACCTCCCGGCCTTAAAAACATTCAGTACTTC.

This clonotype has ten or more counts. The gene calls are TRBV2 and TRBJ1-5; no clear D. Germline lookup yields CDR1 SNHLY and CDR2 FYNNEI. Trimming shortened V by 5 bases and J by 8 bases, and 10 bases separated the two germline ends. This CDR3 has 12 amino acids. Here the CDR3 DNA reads TGTGCCAGCAGTATAAACCGGGAGCCCCAGCATTTT. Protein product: CASSINREPQHF.

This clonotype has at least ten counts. In DNA, the CDR3 is TGTGCCAGCAGCTCGCTCGTAGGGGGGAACACTGAAGCTTTCTTT. Translating gives CASSSLVGGNTEAFF. The gene calls are TRBV7-6 and TRBJ1-1, with D perhaps TRBD1 (6 bases). The V gene lost 4 bases and the J gene lost 1 base, with 13 bases spanning the gap. Germline V gene lookup returns CDR1 SGHVS and CDR2 FNYEAQ. The CDR3 loop spans 15 amino acids.

The chain's CDR3 is CASSYSQGSYEQYF. Written as DNA, the CDR3 is TGTGCCAGCAGTTATAGTCAGGGCTCCTACGAGCAGTACTTC. The V call is TRBV27, the J call TRBJ2-7, with D perhaps matching TRBD1 (5 bases). The germline gives CDR1 MNHEY, CDR2 SMNVEV (reference sequence). V dropped 4 bases and J dropped 0 bases, with 10 bases sitting between them. CDR3 size: 14 residues.

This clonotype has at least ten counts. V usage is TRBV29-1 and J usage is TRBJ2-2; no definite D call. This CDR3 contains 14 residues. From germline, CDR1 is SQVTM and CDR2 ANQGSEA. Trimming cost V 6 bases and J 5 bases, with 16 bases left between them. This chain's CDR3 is CSVRGATRTGELFF. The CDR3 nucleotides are TGCAGCGTGCGTGGAGCGACCAGGACCGGGGAGCTGTTTTTT.

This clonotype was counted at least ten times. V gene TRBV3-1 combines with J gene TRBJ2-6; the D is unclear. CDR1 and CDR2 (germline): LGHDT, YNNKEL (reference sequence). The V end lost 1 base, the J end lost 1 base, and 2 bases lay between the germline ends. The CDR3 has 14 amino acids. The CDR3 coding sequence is TGTGCCAGCAGCCAAGGATCTGGGGCCAACGTCCTGACTTTC. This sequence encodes CASSQGSGANVLTF.

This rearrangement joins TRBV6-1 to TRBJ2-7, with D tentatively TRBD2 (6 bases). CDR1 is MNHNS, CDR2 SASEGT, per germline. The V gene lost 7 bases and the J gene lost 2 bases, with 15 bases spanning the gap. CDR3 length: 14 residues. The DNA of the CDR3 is TGTGCCAGCACGGAGGGGACGTACACCTACGAGCAGTACTTC. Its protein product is CASTEGTYTYEQYF.

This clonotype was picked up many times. CDR3 protein: CASSSSGGINIQYF. Here the CDR3 DNA reads TGTGCCAGTTCATCCAGCGGGGGCATAAACATTCAGTACTTC. This rearrangement joins TRBV6-1 to TRBJ2-4, with 8 bases that match TRBD2. CDR3 length equals 14 residues. The germline gives CDR1 MNHNS, CDR2 SASEGT. Trimming at V came to 9 bases and at J to 6 bases, leaving 10 bases not matched to a gene.

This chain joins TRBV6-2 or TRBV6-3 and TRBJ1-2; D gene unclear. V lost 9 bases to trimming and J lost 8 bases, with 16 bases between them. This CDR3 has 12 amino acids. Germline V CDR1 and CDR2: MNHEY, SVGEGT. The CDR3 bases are TGTGCCAGGGGTAGACCTCACGAGGGCTACACCTTC. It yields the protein CARGRPHEGYTF.

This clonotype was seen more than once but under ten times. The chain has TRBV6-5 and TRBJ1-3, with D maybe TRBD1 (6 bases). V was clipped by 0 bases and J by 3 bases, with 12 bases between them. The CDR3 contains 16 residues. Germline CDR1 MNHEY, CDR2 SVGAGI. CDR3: CASSYSGQGNGNTIYF. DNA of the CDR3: TGTGCCAGCAGTTACTCCGGGCAGGGGAATGGAAACACCATATATTTT.

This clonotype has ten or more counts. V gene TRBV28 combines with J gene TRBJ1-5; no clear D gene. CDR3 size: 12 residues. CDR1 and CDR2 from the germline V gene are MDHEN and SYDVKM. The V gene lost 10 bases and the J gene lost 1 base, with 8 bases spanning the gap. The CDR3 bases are TGTGCCACCACGGACAGCAATCAGCCCCAGCATTTT. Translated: CATTDSNQPQHF.

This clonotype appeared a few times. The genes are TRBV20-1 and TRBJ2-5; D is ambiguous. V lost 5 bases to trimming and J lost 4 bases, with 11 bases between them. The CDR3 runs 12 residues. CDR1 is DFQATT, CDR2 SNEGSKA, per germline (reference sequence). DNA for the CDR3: TGCAGTGCTTCCCTGTGGTTAGAGACCCAGTACTTC. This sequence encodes CSASLWLETQYF.

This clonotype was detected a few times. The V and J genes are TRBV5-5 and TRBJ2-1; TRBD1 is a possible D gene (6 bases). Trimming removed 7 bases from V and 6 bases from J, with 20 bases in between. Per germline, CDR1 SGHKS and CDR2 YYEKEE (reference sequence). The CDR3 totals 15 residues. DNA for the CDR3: TGTGCCAGCGGTTGGGATTTGGGGGCGGGCAATGAGCAGTTCTTC. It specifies CASGWDLGAGNEQFF. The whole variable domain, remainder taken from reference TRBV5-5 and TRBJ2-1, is DAGVTQSPTHLIKTRGQQVTLRCSPISGHKSVSWYQQVLGQGPQFIFQYYEKEERGRGNFPDRFSARQFPNYSSELNVNALLLGDSALYLCASGWDLGAGNEQFFGPGTRLTVL.

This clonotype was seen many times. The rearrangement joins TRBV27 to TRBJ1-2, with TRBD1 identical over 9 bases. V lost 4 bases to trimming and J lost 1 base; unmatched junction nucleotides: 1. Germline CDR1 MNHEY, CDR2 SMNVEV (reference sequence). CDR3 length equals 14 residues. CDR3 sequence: CASSSTGGNYGYTF. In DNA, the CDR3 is TGTGCCAGCAGTTCGACAGGGGGTAACTATGGCTACACCTTC.

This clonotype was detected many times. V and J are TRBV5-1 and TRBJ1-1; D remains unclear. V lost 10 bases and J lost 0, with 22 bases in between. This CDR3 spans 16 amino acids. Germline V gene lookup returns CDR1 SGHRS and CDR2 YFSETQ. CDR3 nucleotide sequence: TGCGCCTCGTACCTGAATGGCCCGCAGATGAACACTGAAGCTTTCTTT. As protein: CASYLNGPQMNTEAFF.

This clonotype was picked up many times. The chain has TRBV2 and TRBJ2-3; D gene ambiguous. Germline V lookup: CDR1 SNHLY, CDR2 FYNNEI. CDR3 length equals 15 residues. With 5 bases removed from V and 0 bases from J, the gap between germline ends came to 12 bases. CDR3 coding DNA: TGTGCCAGCAGTTTGGGGTTATATAGCACAGATACGCAGTATTTT. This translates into CASSLGLYSTDTQYF.

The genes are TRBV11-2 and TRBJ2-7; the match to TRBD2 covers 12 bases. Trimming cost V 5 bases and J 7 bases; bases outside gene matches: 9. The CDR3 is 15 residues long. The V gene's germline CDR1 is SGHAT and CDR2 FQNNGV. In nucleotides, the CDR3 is TGTGCCAGCAGCCCCCGACTAGCGGGAGTGTGGGAGCAGTACTTC. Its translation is CASSPRLAGVWEQYF.

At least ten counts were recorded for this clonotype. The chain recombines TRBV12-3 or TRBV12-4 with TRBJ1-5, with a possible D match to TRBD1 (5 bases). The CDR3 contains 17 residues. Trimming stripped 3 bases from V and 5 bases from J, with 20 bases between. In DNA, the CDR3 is TGTGCCAGCAGTTTTGAGGGGACGGAGGACTCCCATCAGCCCCAGCATTTT. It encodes CASSFEGTEDSHQPQHF.

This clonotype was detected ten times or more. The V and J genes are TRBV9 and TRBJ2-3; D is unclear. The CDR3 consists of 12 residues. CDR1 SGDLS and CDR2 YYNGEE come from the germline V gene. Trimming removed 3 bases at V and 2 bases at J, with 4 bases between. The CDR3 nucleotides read TGTGCCAGCAGCGGGTTCACAGATACGCAGTATTTT. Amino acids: CASSGFTDTQYF. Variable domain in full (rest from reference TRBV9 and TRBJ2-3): DSGVTQTPKHLITATGQRVTLRCSPRSGDLSVYWYQQSLDQGLQFLIQYYNGEERAKGNILERFSAQQFPDLHSELNLSSLELGDSALYFCASSGFTDTQYFGPGTRLTVL.